This T cell receptor (beta chain) appears in the sequencing data of a study of early T cells in non-severe SARS-CoV-2 infection. Study-wide context: From unsorted whole blood, bulk RNA was sequenced, and the chains remained unpaired. Study observations and caveats: Matching against VDJdb likely underestimated virus-specific expansions, favoring anti-spike CD8.

This CDR3 is 13 amino acids long. Germline values: CDR1 DFQATT, CDR2 SNEGSKA (reference sequence). The ends were cut back, 2 bases at V and 6 bases at J, with 11 bases in the middle. This clonotype was recorded at least ten times. Its antigen is still unknown. TCRdb fed the 5' RACE reads into MiXCR, producing one record per CDR3 protein. The sample includes some 48,000 distinct CDR3 sequences, about 6% of them seen just once. The genes are TRBV20-1 and TRBJ2-1; weak D call: TRBD1 (6 bases). This sequence originates from an adult who was a healthcare worker with PCR-confirmed SARS-CoV-2 infection or an uninfected control (not recorded which). The sequencing here drew on whole blood, taken at baseline. In DNA form, the CDR3 reads TGCAGTGCTAGACAGGGGCTAAGCAATGAGCAGTTCTTC. It specifies CSARQGLSNEQFF.